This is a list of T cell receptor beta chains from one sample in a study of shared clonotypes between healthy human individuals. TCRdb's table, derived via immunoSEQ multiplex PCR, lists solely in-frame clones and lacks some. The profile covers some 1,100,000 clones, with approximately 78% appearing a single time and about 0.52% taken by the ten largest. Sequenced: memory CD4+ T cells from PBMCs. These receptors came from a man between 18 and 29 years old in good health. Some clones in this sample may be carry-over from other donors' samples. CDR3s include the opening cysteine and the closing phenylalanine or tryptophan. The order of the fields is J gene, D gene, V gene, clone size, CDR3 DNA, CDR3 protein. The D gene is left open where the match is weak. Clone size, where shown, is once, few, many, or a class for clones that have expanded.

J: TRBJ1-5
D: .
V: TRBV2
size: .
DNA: TGTGCCAGCAAAACAGCTGGGGGGCCTCAGCCCCAGCATTTT
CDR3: CASKTAGGPQPQHF

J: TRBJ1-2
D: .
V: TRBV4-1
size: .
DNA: TGCGCCAGCAGCCTTCCCGCCAGAGGTGTCTATGGCTACACCTTC
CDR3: CASSLPARGVYGYTF

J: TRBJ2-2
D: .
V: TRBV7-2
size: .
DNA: TGTGCCAGCAGCTTAGGAGGTGGCGGGGATACCGGGGAGCTGTTTTTT
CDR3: CASSLGGGGDTGELFF

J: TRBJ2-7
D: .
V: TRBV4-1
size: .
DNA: TGCGCCAGCAGCCAAACACAGGGCGAGCAGTACTTC
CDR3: CASSQTQGEQYF

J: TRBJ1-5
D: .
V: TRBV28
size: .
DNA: TGTGCCAGCAGCTCCCCGGACAGTGTGAGGACCCAGCATTTT
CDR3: CASSSPDSVRTQHF

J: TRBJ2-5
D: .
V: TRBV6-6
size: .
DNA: TGTGCCAGCAGACGACAGCAAGAGACCCAGTACTTC
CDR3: CASRRQQETQYF

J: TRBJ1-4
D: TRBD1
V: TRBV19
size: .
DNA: TGTGCCAGTAGTTCCGGGACAGGATATGAAAAACTGTTTTTT
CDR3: CASSSGTGYEKLFF

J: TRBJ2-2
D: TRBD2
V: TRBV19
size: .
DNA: TGTGCCAGTAGTATTATTTTAGCGGGAGGTCCCGGGGAGCTGTTTTTT
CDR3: CASSIILAGGPGELFF

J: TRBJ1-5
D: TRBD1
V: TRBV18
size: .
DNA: TGTGCCAGCTCACAGGGGGCCTCGGGTGATCAGCCCCAGCATTTT
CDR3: CASSQGASGDQPQHF

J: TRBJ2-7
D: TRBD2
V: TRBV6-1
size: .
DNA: TGTGCCAGCAGTTCCCCTAGCGGGAGTTGGTACGAGCAGTACTTC
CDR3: CASSSPSGSWYEQYF

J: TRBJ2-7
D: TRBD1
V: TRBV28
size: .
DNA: TGTGCCAGCAGCCCAGGACAGGGCAGATACGAGCAGTACTTC
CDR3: CASSPGQGRYEQYF

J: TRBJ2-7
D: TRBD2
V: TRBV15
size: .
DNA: TGTGCCACCAGCAAAACTAGCGGGAGCTCCTACGAGCAGTACTTC
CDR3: CATSKTSGSSYEQYF

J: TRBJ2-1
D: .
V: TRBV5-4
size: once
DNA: TGTGCCAGCAGCTTCACAGGGAGGAATGAGCAGTTCTTC
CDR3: CASSFTGRNEQFF

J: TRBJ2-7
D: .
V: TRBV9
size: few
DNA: TGTGCCAGCAGCCCAAGACAGGGAGGGAGGACCTACGAGCAGTACTTC
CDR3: CASSPRQGGRTYEQYF

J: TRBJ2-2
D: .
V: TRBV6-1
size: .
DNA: TGTGCCAGCACCCCCACCCTTGGGAGCACCGGGGAGCTGTTTTTT
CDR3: CASTPTLGSTGELFF

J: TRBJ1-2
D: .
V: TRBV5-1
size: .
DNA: TGCGCCAGCAGCTTAGATTCGGCCGCTGCTAATGGGTATGGCTACACCTTC
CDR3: CASSLDSAAANGYGYTF

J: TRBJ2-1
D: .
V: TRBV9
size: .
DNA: TGTGCCAGCAGCGCAGGGTCCATCCTCGTGGGCAATGAGCAGTTCTTC
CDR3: CASSAGSILVGNEQFF

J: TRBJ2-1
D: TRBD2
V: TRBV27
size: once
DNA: TGTGCCAGCAGTCCCCTCTCGTCTAGCGGATACAATGAGCAGTTCTTC
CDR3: CASSPLSSSGYNEQFF

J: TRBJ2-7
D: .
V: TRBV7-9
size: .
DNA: TGTGCCAGCAGCTTAGCGGCGCCGTGGTCCTACGAGCAGTACTTC
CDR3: CASSLAAPWSYEQYF

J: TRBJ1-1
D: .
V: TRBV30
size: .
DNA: TGTGCCTGGAGTGTCAGGAGAAACACTGAAGCTTTCTTT
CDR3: CAWSVRRNTEAFF

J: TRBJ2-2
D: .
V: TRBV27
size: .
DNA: TGTGCCAGCAGTTTATCGGTCACCGGGGAGCTGTTTTTT
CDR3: CASSLSVTGELFF

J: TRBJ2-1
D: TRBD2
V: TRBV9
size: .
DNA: TGTGCCAGCAGCGCAAGCGGGACGGTCTCCTACAATGAGCAGTTCTTC
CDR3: CASSASGTVSYNEQFF

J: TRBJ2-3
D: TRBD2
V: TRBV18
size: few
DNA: TGTGCCAGCTCACCGACTAGCGGTAGCACAGATACGCAGTATTTT
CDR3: CASSPTSGSTDTQYF

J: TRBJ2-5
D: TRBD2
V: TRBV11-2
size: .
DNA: TGTGCCAGCAGCGCCTCGACTAGCGGGAGGGCTTGGGGAGAGACCCAGTACTTC
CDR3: CASSASTSGRAWGETQYF

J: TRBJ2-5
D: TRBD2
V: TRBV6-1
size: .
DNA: TGTGCCAGCTCACTAGCGAACCGGGAGACCCAGTACTTC
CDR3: CASSLANRETQYF

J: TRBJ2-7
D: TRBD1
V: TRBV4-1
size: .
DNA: TGCGCCAGCAGCCTTAGAGGGGGCAAGATCTACGAGCAGCACTTC
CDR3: CASSLRGGKIYEQHF

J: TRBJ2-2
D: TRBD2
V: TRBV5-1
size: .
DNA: TGCGCCAGCAGCTTGGGGCCGGGGGGCACCGGGGAGCTGTTTTTT
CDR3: CASSLGPGGTGELFF

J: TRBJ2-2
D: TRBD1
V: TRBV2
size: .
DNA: TGTGCCAGCAGACTCGGACAGGGGACATACGGGGAGCTGTTTTTT
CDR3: CASRLGQGTYGELFF

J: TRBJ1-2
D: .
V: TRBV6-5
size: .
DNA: TGTGCCAGCAGTTACTCGATGACTTCCTCGGGCTACACCTTC
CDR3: CASSYSMTSSGYTF

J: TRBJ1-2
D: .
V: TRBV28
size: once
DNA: TGTGCCAGCAGTTTGAATACGATTAACTATGGCTACACCTTC
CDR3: CASSLNTINYGYTF

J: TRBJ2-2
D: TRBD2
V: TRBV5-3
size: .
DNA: TGTGCCAGAAGCTTGCAACTAGCGGACACCGGGGAGCTGTTTTTT
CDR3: CARSLQLADTGELFF

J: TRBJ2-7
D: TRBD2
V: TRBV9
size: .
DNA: TGTGCCAGCAGCGTGGGCGAAGGCGGGAGGGGGCTGAGCGAGCAGTACTTC
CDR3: CASSVGEGGRGLSEQYF

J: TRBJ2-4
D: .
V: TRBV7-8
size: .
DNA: TGTGCCAGCAGCCAAACATCCGGATCTAACATTCAGTACTTC
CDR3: CASSQTSGSNIQYF

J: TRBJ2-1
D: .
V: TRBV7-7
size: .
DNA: TGTGCCAGCAGCTTAGAGCCCAGCTCCTACAATGAGCAGTTCTTC
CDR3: CASSLEPSSYNEQFF

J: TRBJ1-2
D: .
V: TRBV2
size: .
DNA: TGTGCCAGCAGGCAGGGTGGCTATGGCTACACCTTC
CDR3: CASRQGGYGYTF

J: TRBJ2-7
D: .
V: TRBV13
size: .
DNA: TGTGCCAGCAGCTTAGCCTACGAGCAGTACTTC
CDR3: CASSLAYEQYF

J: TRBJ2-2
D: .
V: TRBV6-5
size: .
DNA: TGTGCCAGCACCCCCAGCTTGAACACCGGGGAGCTGTTTTTT
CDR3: CASTPSLNTGELFF

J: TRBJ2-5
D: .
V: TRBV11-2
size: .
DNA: TGTGCCAGCAGCTTAGATGTTACTGCGTGGGAGACCCAGTACTTC
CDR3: CASSLDVTAWETQYF

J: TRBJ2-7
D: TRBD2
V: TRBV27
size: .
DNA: TGTGCCAGCAGTTTAGCTTTGAAGACTAGCGGGAGTTCCTACGAGCAGTACTTC
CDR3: CASSLALKTSGSSYEQYF

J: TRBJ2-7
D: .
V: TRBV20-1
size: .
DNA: TGCAGTGCCGACGAGAACTACGAGCAGTACTTC
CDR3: CSADENYEQYF

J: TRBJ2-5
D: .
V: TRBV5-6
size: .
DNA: TGTGCCAGCAGCTTGTCGGGGGAGACCCAGTACTTC
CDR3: CASSLSGETQYF

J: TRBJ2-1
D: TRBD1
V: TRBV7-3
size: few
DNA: TGTGCCAGCAGCTCAACCGGATCCGGGACAGGGGAGGAGTTCTTC
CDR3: CASSSTGSGTGEEFF

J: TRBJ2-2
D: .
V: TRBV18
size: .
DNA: TGTGCCAGCTCACCAACCTACACCGGGGAGCTGTTTTTT
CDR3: CASSPTYTGELFF

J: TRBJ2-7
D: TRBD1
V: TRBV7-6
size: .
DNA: TGTGCCAGCAGCCCTGGACAGGGGGACGAGCAGTACTTC
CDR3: CASSPGQGDEQYF

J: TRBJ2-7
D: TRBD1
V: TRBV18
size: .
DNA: TGTGCCAGCTCACCACCGGGACAGGGTTACGAGCAGTACTTC
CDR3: CASSPPGQGYEQYF

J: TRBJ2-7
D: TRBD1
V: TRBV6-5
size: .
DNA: TGTGCCAGCAGTTACGGCAGGGGGCTCTACGAGCAGTACTTC
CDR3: CASSYGRGLYEQYF

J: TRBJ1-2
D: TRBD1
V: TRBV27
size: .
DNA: TGTGCCAGCAGTATCGCCGGGACAGGGGGCGATGGCTACACCTTC
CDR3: CASSIAGTGGDGYTF

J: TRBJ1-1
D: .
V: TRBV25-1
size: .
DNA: TGTGCCAGCAGTGAATCTGTGGCCGAGGGAACTGAAGCTTTCTTT
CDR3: CASSESVAEGTEAFF